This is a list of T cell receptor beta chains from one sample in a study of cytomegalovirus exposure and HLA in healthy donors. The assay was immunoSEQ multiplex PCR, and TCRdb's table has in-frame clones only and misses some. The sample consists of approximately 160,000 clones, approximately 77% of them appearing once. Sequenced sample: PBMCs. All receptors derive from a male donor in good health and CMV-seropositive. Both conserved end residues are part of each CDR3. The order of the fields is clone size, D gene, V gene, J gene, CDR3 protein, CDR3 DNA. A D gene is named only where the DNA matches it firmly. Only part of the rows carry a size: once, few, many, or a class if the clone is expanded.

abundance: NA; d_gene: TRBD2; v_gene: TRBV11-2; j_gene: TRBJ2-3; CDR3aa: CASSLAGGWERDTQYF; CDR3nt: TGTGCCAGCAGCTTGGCGGGAGGGTGGGAAAGAGATACGCAGTATTTT
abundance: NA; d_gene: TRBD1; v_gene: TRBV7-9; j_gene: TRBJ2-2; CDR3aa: CASTNNRGTYGELFF; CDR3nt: TGTGCCAGCACCAACAACAGGGGAACATACGGGGAGCTGTTTTTT
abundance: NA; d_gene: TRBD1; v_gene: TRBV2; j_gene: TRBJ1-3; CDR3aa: CASSAGQGAGNTIYF; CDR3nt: TGTGCCAGCAGCGCAGGGCAGGGGGCTGGAAACACCATATATTTT
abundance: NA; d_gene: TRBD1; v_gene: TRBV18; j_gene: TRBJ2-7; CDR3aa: CASSPGQGIPWEQYF; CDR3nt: TGTGCCAGCTCCCCTGGACAGGGGATCCCCTGGGAGCAGTACTTC
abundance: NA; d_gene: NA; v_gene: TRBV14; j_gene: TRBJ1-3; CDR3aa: CASSPSSGIGNTIYF; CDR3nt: TGTGCCAGCAGCCCCAGCTCCGGGATTGGAAACACCATATATTTT
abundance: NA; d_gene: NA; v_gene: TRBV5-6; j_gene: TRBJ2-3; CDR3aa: CASSASHRSTDTQYF; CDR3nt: TGTGCCAGCAGCGCTTCTCACAGAAGCACAGATACGCAGTATTTT
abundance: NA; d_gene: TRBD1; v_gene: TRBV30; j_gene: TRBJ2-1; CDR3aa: CAWSRRRTGVYNEQFF; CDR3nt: TGTGCCTGGAGTCGACGTAGGACAGGGGTATACAATGAGCAGTTCTTC
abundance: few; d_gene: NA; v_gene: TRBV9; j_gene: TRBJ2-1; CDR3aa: CASSEGNEQFF; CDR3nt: TGTGCCAGCAGCGAGGGGAATGAGCAGTTCTTC
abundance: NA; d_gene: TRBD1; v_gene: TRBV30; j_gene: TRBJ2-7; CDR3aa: CAWSVLRTGGAEQYF; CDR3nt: TGTGCCTGGAGTGTCCTTCGGACAGGGGGCGCAGAGCAGTACTTC
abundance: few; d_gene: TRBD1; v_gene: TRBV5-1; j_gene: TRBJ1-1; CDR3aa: CASSQLQGAQEAFF; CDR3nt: TGCGCCAGCAGCCAACTACAGGGGGCACAAGAAGCTTTCTTT
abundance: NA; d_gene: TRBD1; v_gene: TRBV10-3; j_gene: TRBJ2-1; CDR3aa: CAISERGGQGANEQFF; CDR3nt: TGTGCCATCAGTGAGAGGGGGGGACAGGGGGCAAATGAGCAGTTCTTC
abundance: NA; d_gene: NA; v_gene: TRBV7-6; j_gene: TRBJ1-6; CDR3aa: CASSLFGRGFNSPLHF; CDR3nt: TGTGCCAGCAGCTTATTCGGGCGGGGGTTCAATTCACCCCTCCACTTT
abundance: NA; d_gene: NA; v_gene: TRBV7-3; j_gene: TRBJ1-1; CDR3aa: CASSLGGTAEAFF; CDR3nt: TGTGCCAGCAGCTTAGGAGGGACGGCTGAAGCTTTCTTT
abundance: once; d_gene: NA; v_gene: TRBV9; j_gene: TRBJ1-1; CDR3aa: CASSPQGMNTEAFF; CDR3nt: TGTGCCAGCAGCCCCCAGGGTATGAACACTGAAGCTTTCTTT
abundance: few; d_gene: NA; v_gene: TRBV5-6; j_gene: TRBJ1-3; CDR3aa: CASSLLGSSGNTIYF; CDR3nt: TGTGCCAGCAGCTTGCTAGGCTCCTCTGGAAACACCATATATTTT
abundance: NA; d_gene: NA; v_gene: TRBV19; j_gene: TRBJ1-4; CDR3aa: CASSPPARKNEKLFF; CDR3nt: TGTGCCAGTAGTCCCCCAGCCAGGAAGAATGAAAAACTGTTTTTT
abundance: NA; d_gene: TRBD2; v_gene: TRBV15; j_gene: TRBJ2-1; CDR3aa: CATSRVGGYNEQFF; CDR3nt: TGTGCCACCAGCAGAGTCGGGGGGTACAATGAGCAGTTCTTC
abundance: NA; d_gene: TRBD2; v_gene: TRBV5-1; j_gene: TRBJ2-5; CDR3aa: CASSREAGQQETQYF; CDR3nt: TGCGCCAGCAGCCGGGAAGCGGGGCAACAAGAGACCCAGTACTTC
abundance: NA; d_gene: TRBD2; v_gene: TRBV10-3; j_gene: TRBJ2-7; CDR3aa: CAISLILAGGSYEQYF; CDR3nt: TGTGCCATCAGCCTAATTTTAGCGGGGGGGTCCTACGAGCAGTACTTC
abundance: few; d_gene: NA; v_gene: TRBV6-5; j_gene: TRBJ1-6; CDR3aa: CASSYAPFWEDSPLHF; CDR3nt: TGTGCCAGCAGTTACGCGCCGTTTTGGGAGGATTCACCCCTCCACTTT
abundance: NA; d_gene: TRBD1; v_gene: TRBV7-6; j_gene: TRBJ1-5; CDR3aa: CASSPGQVSNQPQHF; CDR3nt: TGTGCCAGCAGCCCTGGACAGGTTAGCAATCAGCCCCAGCATTTT
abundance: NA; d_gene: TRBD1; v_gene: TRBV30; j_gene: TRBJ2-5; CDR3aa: CAWSRDRGRETQYF; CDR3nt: TGTGCCTGGAGTAGGGACAGGGGGCGAGAGACCCAGTACTTC
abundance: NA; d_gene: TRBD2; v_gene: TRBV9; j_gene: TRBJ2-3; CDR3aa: CASSGGLGTDTQYF; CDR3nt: TGTGCCAGCAGCGGGGGACTAGGCACAGATACGCAGTATTTT
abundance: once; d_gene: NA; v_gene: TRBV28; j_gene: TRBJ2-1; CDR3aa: CASSSEVSYNEQFF; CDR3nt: TGTGCCAGCAGTTCTGAGGTCTCCTACAATGAGCAGTTCTTC
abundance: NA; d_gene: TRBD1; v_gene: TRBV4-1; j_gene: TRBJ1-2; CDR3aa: CASSQEGKQGVSGYTF; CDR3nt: TGCGCCAGCAGCCAAGAGGGAAAACAGGGGGTTAGTGGCTACACCTTC
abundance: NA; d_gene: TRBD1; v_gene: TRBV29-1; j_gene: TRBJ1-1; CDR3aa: CSVEQGGRTEAFF; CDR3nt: TGCAGCGTTGAACAGGGGGGTAGGACTGAAGCTTTCTTT
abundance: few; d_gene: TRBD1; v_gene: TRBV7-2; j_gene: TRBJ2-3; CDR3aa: CASSLVQTGSTDTQYF; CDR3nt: TGTGCCAGCAGCTTAGTACAGACAGGGAGCACAGATACGCAGTATTTT
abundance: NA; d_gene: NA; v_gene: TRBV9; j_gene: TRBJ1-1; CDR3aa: CASSVGQDTEAFF; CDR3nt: TGTGCCAGCAGCGTAGGGCAGGACACTGAAGCTTTCTTT
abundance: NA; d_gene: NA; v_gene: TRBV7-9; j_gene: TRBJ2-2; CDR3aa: CASSLVRGTSDTGELFF; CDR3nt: TGTGCCAGCAGCTTAGTAAGGGGAACATCGGACACCGGGGAGCTGTTTTTT